This passage covers 29 T cell receptor beta chains from one sample sequenced in a study of shared clonotypes between healthy human individuals. Repertoires were generated with immunoSEQ multiplex PCR, while TCRdb's copy carries only in-frame clones and drops some. The sample includes approximately 2.1 million clones, over 85% of them seen just once. The sample was naive CD4+ T cells from PBMCs. Subset given: CD45RA+ positively selected. These receptors were taken from a man between 18 and 29 years old in good health. Some clones in this sample may be carry-over from other donors' samples.

Here the CDR3 reads CASSLPTSGTLEQFF. In DNA, the CDR3 is TGCGCCAGCAGCTTGCCCACTAGCGGGACTCTAGAGCAGTTCTTC. The V call is TRBV5-1, the J call TRBJ2-1; TRBD2 agrees at 10 bases. The CDR3 contains 15 residues. Germline CDR1 SGHRS, CDR2 YFSETQ. V trimming: 1 base; J trimming: 10 bases; junction bases outside the gene matches: 8.

This chain uses TRBV6-5 with TRBJ1-1; a weak D match, TRBD1 (6 bases). V lost 6 bases and J 3 bases, leaving 11 bases between the germline ends. CDR1 is MNHEY and CDR2 is SVGAGI in the germline V gene. This CDR3 has 13 residues. The CDR3 reads CASSRGLDTEAFF. The CDR3, as DNA: TGTGCCAGCAGCAGGGGCCTGGACACTGAAGCTTTCTTT.

As for this clone: The sample holds other DNA sequences that translate to the same CDR3. J is TRBJ2-7 and V is TRBV19, with 11 bases fitting TRBD2. With 7 bases clipped from V and 0 bases from J, the junction kept 5 bases outside the gene matches. Germline CDR1 is LNHDA and CDR2 is SQIVND (reference sequence). The CDR3 is made up of 15 amino acids. In nucleotides, the CDR3 is TGTGCCAGTACCCCAACTAGCGGGAGCTCCTACGAGCAGTACTTC. It codes for CASTPTSGSSYEQYF.

This chain joins TRBV30 and TRBJ1-5; 7 bases agree with TRBD1. Germline V gene lookup returns CDR1 GTSNPN and CDR2 SVGIG (reference sequence). This CDR3 contains 12 residues. The V and J ends lost 2 bases and 11 bases, in that order; junction bases with no gene match: 6. The CDR3 sequence: CAWSSTGVSQHF. In DNA form, the CDR3 reads TGTGCCTGGAGTTCTACAGGGGTCTCCCAGCATTTT. Based on the CDR3 plus reference TRBV30 and TRBJ1-5, the full variable domain is SQTIHQWPATLVQPVGSPLSLECTVEGTSNPNLYWYRQAAGRGLQLLFYSVGIGQISSEVPQNLSASRPQDRQFILSSKKLLLSDSGFYLCAWSSTGVSQHFGDGTRLSIL.

CDR3 coding DNA: TGTGCCAGCAGCGTAGCACTCCAAGAGACCCAGTACTTC. It specifies CASSVALQETQYF. J is TRBJ2-5 and V is TRBV5-5; D gene unclear. V lost 4 bases to trimming and J lost 1 base, with 8 bases between them. Germline CDR1 and CDR2: SGHKS and YYEKEE (reference sequence). The CDR3 is 13 amino acids.

The V and J genes are TRBV15 and TRBJ2-2; TRBD2 aligns across 9 bases. Trimming took 5 bases from V and 4 from J; bases not matched to a gene: 14. The germline CDR1 and CDR2 sequences are LNHNV and YYDKDF (reference sequence). The CDR3 runs to 18 residues. The CDR3 DNA reads TGTGCCACCAGCCGAAGGGCGGGACTAGCCTCAAGCACCGGGGAGCTGTTTTTT. It yields the protein CATSRRAGLASSTGELFF.

Notes on this clone: The junction and the germline gene differ at one end; a read error may be behind it. The gene calls are TRBV7-9 and TRBJ2-4; 11 bases fit TRBD2. The CDR3 is 17 amino acids. CDR1 and CDR2 from the germline V gene are SEHNR and FQNEAQ (reference sequence). CDR3 amino acids: CASSQGGLAGAKNIQYF. In nucleotides, the CDR3 is TGCGCCAGCAGCCAAGGCGGACTAGCGGGAGCCAAAAACATTCAGTACTTC.

This chain uses TRBV5-1 with TRBJ2-2; TRBD2 might be the D (7 bases). This CDR3 is built from 15 residues. Looked up from germline, CDR1 is SGHRS and CDR2 is YFSETQ. Trimming left V 6 bases short and J 4 bases short, with 16 bases between. Here the CDR3 reads CASNNGGPATGELFF. The CDR3 nucleotides are TGCGCCAGCAATAACGGGGGGCCGGCCACCGGGGAGCTGTTTTTT.

V is TRBV7-3 and J is TRBJ2-7; D possibly corresponds to TRBD2 (5 bases). CDR1 is SGHTA, CDR2 FQGTGA, per germline. This CDR3 is built from 14 residues. V was cut by 0 bases and J by 6 bases, with 12 bases left in between. The CDR3 nucleotides read TGTGCCAGCAGCTTAACAGGAGGCCCTGGCGAGCAGTACTTC. Translating gives CASSLTGGPGEQYF. Variable domain in full (rest from reference TRBV7-3 and TRBJ2-7): GAGVSQTPSNKVTEKGKYVELRCDPISGHTALYWYRQSLGQGPEFLIYFQGTGAADDSGLPNDRFFAVRPEGSVSTLKIQRTERGDSAVYLCASSLTGGPGEQYFGPGTRLTVT.

CDR3 in DNA: TGTGCCACCAGCAGAGTAGCAGGGGAACACGAGCAGTACTTC. The encoded protein is CATSRVAGEHEQYF. V gene TRBV15 combines with J gene TRBJ2-7; tentatively, D is TRBD1 (6 bases). Germline lookup yields CDR1 LNHNV and CDR2 YYDKDF (reference sequence). The CDR3 covers 14 residues. The V and J ends lost 1 base and 5 bases respectively, with 12 bases between them.

The V call is TRBV9, the J call TRBJ2-1; D ambiguous. The CDR3 is 14 amino acids. Germline-derived CDR1 and CDR2 are SGDLS and YYNGEE. Trimming stripped 1 base from V and 2 bases from J, with 7 bases between. The chain's CDR3 is CASSVIETYNEQFF. In nucleotides, the CDR3 is TGTGCCAGCAGCGTAATTGAAACCTACAATGAGCAGTTCTTC.

The chain is built from TRBV6-1 and TRBJ2-7, with TRBD1 identical over 9 bases. This CDR3 region has 13 residues. Germline loops: CDR1 MNHNS, CDR2 SASEGT. Germline trimming cut 6 bases from V and 4 bases from J; bases unmatched to any gene: 4. DNA of the CDR3: TGTGCCAGCAGGGAGACAGGGGGATACGAGCAGTACTTC. It is translated as CASRETGGYEQYF.

This clone was found once. The gene calls are TRBV7-2 and TRBJ2-1; TRBD2 matches at 7 bases. Per the germline V gene, CDR1 is SGHTA and CDR2 is FQGNSA. With 5 bases clipped from V and 6 bases from J, the junction kept 10 bases outside the gene matches. This CDR3 is 15 amino acids long. This CDR3 is CASSPRTGGANEQFF. The CDR3 DNA sequence: TGTGCCAGCAGCCCCCGTACGGGAGGAGCCAATGAGCAGTTCTTC.

The gene calls are TRBV6-4 and TRBJ1-5; D gene unclear. The CDR3 loop spans 14 amino acids. Germline V CDR1 and CDR2: MRHNA, SNTAGT. Trimming shortened V by 4 bases and J by 1 base, and 8 bases separated the two germline ends. CDR3 loop: CASSVVASNQPQHF. CDR3 sequence (DNA): TGTGCCAGCAGTGTGGTAGCCAGCAATCAGCCCCAGCATTTT.

The CDR3 is CASSVGRRGPLGAKNIQYF. CDR3 sequence (DNA): TGTGCCAGCAGCGTAGGGAGGAGGGGACCGCTCGGGGCCAAAAACATTCAGTACTTC. The J gene is TRBJ2-4, the V gene TRBV9, with D possibly TRBD2 on 6 matching bases. Germline V gene sequence: CDR1 SGDLS, CDR2 YYNGEE. The CDR3 contains 19 residues. Trimming shortened V by 0 bases and J by 1 base, and 20 bases separated the two germline ends.

The count of this clone is one. J is TRBJ2-5 and V is TRBV5-1; D tentatively reads TRBD1 or TRBD2 (5 bases each). Trimming removed 0 bases at V and 2 bases at J, with 17 bases between. CDR1 is SGHRS, CDR2 YFSETQ, per germline. The CDR3 is 17 amino acids. CDR3 DNA: TGCGCCAGCAGCTTGGCCGTCGCAGGGACGGTTCAAGAGACCCAGTACTTC. Protein product: CASSLAVAGTVQETQYF.

This sequence joins TRBV7-7 and TRBJ2-1; 11 nucleotides match TRBD2. Germline CDR1 and CDR2: SSHAT and FNYEAQ (reference sequence). V shed 10 bases and J 6 bases; nucleotides not matched to a gene: 5. The CDR3 spans 13 residues. DNA for the CDR3: TGTGCCACTTCTAGCGGGAGGAGCAATGAGCAGTTCTTC. It yields the protein CATSSGRSNEQFF.

This sequence joins TRBV7-2 and TRBJ2-3; a possible D gene is TRBD2 (6 bases). CDR1 SGHTA and CDR2 FQGNSA come from the germline V gene. Trimming pared 7 bases from V and 1 base from J, leaving 15 bases between. The length of the CDR3 is 15 residues. The CDR3 DNA reads as TGTGCCAGCAAGGGACGGGGGAGAGGCACAGATACGCAGTATTTT. It specifies CASKGRGRGTDTQYF.

The rearrangement uses TRBV27 and TRBJ2-2; D is perhaps TRBD2 (6 bases). Trimming stripped 8 bases from V and 1 base from J, with 11 bases between. The CDR3 is made up of 14 amino acids. CDR1 is MNHEY, CDR2 SMNVEV, per germline (reference sequence). The DNA of the CDR3 is TGTGCCAGCCGGGGGACTCGGAACACCGGGGAGCTGTTTTTT. Translating it yields CASRGTRNTGELFF.

V gene TRBV12-5 combines with J gene TRBJ2-5; no firm D call. The CDR3 spans 13 residues. V lost 2 bases and J lost 5, with 9 bases in between. CDR1 LGHNT and CDR2 FRNRAP come from the germline V gene. DNA of the CDR3: TGTGCTAGTGGTTTGATAGGCGCGGAGACCCAGTACTTC. Translated, it gives CASGLIGAETQYF.

This clone occurred once. The chain links TRBV7-9 to TRBJ1-5, with TRBD1 matching over 9 bases. The CDR3 totals 16 residues. Germline loops: CDR1 SEHNR, CDR2 FQNEAQ (reference sequence). J was trimmed by 3 bases and V by 4 bases; bases with no gene match: 7. The CDR3 loop reads CASSWGTGWTNQPQHF. The CDR3 nucleotides are TGTGCCAGCAGCTGGGGGACAGGGTGGACCAATCAGCCCCAGCATTTT.

Concerning this clone: The same CDR3 is also encoded by other DNA sequences in this sample. The chain combines TRBV7-3 with TRBJ1-1; D is uncertain. CDR3 length: 13 amino acids. Germline CDR1 and CDR2: SGHTA and FQGTGA. Trimming left V 5 bases short and J 0 bases short, with 7 bases between. The DNA for the CDR3 is TGTGCCAGCAGCATCGGTTTGAACACTGAAGCTTTCTTT. Protein sequence: CASSIGLNTEAFF.

The chain joins TRBV7-8 to TRBJ2-5; D ambiguous. The V end lost 8 bases, the J end lost 1 base, and 17 bases lay between the germline ends. This CDR3 contains 15 residues. CDR1 and CDR2 (germline): SGHVS, FQNEAQ. CDR3 sequence: CASGPETNFQETQYF. In DNA form, the CDR3 reads TGTGCCAGCGGCCCGGAGACAAACTTCCAAGAGACCCAGTACTTC.

The chain recombines TRBV30 with TRBJ1-1; 7 nucleotides line up with TRBD1. Germline V gene sequence: CDR1 GTSNPN, CDR2 SVGIG (reference sequence). V lost 2 bases to trimming and J lost 3 bases; unmatched junction nucleotides: 3. The CDR3 spans 13 residues. The CDR3 sequence: CAWSRQGDTEAFF. The CDR3 coding sequence is TGTGCCTGGAGTAGACAGGGTGACACTGAAGCTTTCTTT. The entire variable domain, with the rest obtained from reference TRBV30 and TRBJ1-1, is as follows: SQTIHQWPATLVQPVGSPLSLECTVEGTSNPNLYWYRQAAGRGLQLLFYSVGIGQISSEVPQNLSASRPQDRQFILSSKKLLLSDSGFYLCAWSRQGDTEAFFGQGTRLTVV.

Points on this clone: Other DNA sequences of this sample code for an identical CDR3. The chain couples TRBV11-2 to TRBJ2-1; D is ambiguous. V was pared by 5 bases and J by 4 bases, with 15 bases between. This CDR3 comprises 15 residues. The germline V gene has CDR1 SGHAT and CDR2 FQNNGV. The DNA for the CDR3 is TGTGCCAGCAGCCTGACCGGCGGCGCGTACAATGAGCAGTTCTTC. Protein sequence: CASSLTGGAYNEQFF.

The chain combines TRBV27 with TRBJ1-2; 8 nucleotides align to TRBD1. Germline values: CDR1 MNHEY, CDR2 SMNVEV (reference sequence). The CDR3 spans 18 residues. V shed 5 bases and J 5 bases; nucleotides not matched to a gene: 19. Here the CDR3 DNA reads TGTGCCAGCAGTCCGCGTCCGGACTCAGGGGGCGCGGGATATGGCTACACCTTC. Its translation is CASSPRPDSGGAGYGYTF.

This chain joins TRBV18 and TRBJ2-5; a weak D match, TRBD1 (6 bases). In germline, CDR1 is KGHSH, CDR2 LQKENI. The CDR3 runs to 15 residues. V lost 3 bases and J 3 bases, leaving 14 bases between the germline ends. The CDR3 reads CASSPSTGGEETQYF. The CDR3, as DNA: TGTGCCAGCTCACCCTCGACAGGAGGAGAAGAGACCCAGTACTTC.

The CDR3 spells CASMRTAGSYEQYF. The CDR3 DNA follows: TGTGCCAGTATGCGGACAGCGGGGTCCTACGAGCAGTACTTC. This chain joins TRBV19 and TRBJ2-7; the D gene is possibly TRBD2 (7 bases). The germline V and J ends were trimmed by 7 bases and 1 base, with 14 bases remaining between them. Germline V gene lookup returns CDR1 LNHDA and CDR2 SQIVND (reference sequence). The CDR3 is 14 amino acids.

For this clone: This sample includes further DNA sequences coding for the same CDR3. V and J are TRBV5-1 and TRBJ1-1; no clear D. From germline, CDR1 is SGHRS and CDR2 YFSETQ. V shed 0 bases and J shed 2 bases, with 8 bases lying between them. The CDR3 spans 14 residues. The CDR3 reads CASSLEGLNTEAFF. DNA of the CDR3: TGCGCCAGCAGCTTGGAAGGATTAAACACTGAAGCTTTCTTT.